Listed below are T cell receptor beta chains from one sample, sequenced in a study of OX40 agonist ivuxolimab in advanced cancers. Clones were read by immunoSEQ multiplex PCR, and TCRdb kept only the in-frame ones, dropping some. The sample lists 13,000 or so clones; around two thirds were seen once. Source: CD4+ or CD8+ T cells sorted from blood, taken in a trial of the OX40 agonist ivuxolimab. These receptors came from an adult with an advanced solid tumor such as melanoma, head and neck, liver or kidney cancer. CDR3s include the opening cysteine and the closing phenylalanine or tryptophan. The D gene is left open where the match is weak. Part of the rows lack a size; the others show once, few, many or a class for expanded clones.

size: .
J: TRBJ2-2
V: TRBV6-5
D: TRBD1
CDR3: CASSYRDRWTGELFF
DNA: TGTGCCAGCAGTTACCGGGACAGGTGGACCGGGGAGCTGTTTTTT

size: once
J: TRBJ2-5
V: TRBV27
D: .
CDR3: CASSPEVTTTKETQYF
DNA: TGTGCCAGCAGTCCCGAGGTAACGACAACAAAAGAGACCCAGTACTTC

size: .
J: TRBJ1-5
V: TRBV7-3
D: TRBD1
CDR3: CASSLDRGGNQPQHF
DNA: TGTGCCAGCAGTTTGGACAGGGGGGGCAATCAGCCCCAGCATTTT

size: .
J: TRBJ2-2
V: TRBV7-8
D: TRBD1
CDR3: CASSLHQGAVGELFF
DNA: TGTGCCAGCAGCTTACACCAGGGGGCGGTGGGGGAGCTGTTTTTT

size: once
J: TRBJ1-4
V: TRBV4-1
D: TRBD1
CDR3: CASSARVGQFNEKLFF
DNA: TGCGCCAGCAGCGCGCGAGTGGGACAGTTTAATGAAAAACTGTTTTTT

size: .
J: TRBJ2-7
V: TRBV28
D: .
CDR3: CASSPAGGPSYEQYF
DNA: TGTGCCAGCAGCCCCGCCGGGGGGCCCTCCTACGAGCAGTACTTC

size: .
J: TRBJ2-7
V: TRBV18
D: TRBD1
CDR3: CASSPGQGPSYEQYF
DNA: TGTGCCAGCTCACCCGGACAGGGGCCATCCTACGAGCAGTACTTC

size: .
J: TRBJ1-1
V: TRBV4-2
D: TRBD1
CDR3: CASSQRLTRDSEAFF
DNA: TGTGCCAGCAGCCAGAGATTAACCCGGGACAGTGAAGCTTTCTTT

size: .
J: TRBJ2-7
V: TRBV9
D: .
CDR3: CASSVDWSSYEQYF
DNA: TGTGCCAGCAGCGTAGACTGGAGCTCCTACGAGCAGTACTTC

size: .
J: TRBJ1-2
V: TRBV6-5
D: TRBD1
CDR3: CASSSAGGYYGYTF
DNA: TGTGCCAGCAGTTCGGCAGGGGGCTACTATGGCTACACCTTC

size: .
J: TRBJ1-2
V: TRBV7-3
D: .
CDR3: CASSTDTSRYYGYTF
DNA: TGTGCCAGCAGCACCGATACCAGTCGTTATTATGGCTACACCTTC

size: many
J: TRBJ2-7
V: TRBV14
D: TRBD2
CDR3: CASSQELAGGTYEQYF
DNA: TGTGCCAGCAGCCAAGAACTGGCGGGAGGCACCTACGAGCAGTACTTC

size: .
J: TRBJ2-7
V: TRBV7-9
D: .
CDR3: CASSPRDNSYEQYF
DNA: TGTGCCAGCAGCCCAAGGGACAACTCCTACGAGCAGTACTTC

size: .
J: TRBJ2-7
V: TRBV28
D: .
CDR3: CASRPRDGVFYEQYF
DNA: TGTGCCAGCAGGCCCCGGGACGGCGTCTTTTACGAGCAGTACTTC

size: once
J: TRBJ2-1
V: TRBV5-1
D: .
CDR3: CASSFSYEQFF
DNA: TGCGCCAGCAGCTTTTCGTATGAGCAGTTCTTC

size: .
J: TRBJ2-3
V: TRBV9
D: .
CDR3: CASSVDAGLTDTQYF
DNA: TGTGCCAGCAGCGTAGACGCGGGGCTCACAGATACGCAGTATTTT

size: .
J: TRBJ2-1
V: TRBV4-1
D: TRBD2
CDR3: CASSPSGAYNEQFF
DNA: TGCGCCAGCAGCCCTAGCGGGGCCTACAATGAGCAGTTCTTC

size: .
J: TRBJ1-2
V: TRBV29-1
D: .
CDR3: CSAMLGLGYGYTF
DNA: TGCAGCGCCATGCTGGGTCTAGGCTATGGCTACACCTTC

size: .
J: TRBJ1-2
V: TRBV9
D: .
CDR3: CASSVGAGTVYGYTF
DNA: TGTGCCAGCAGCGTTGGGGCAGGAACCGTCTATGGCTACACCTTC

size: .
J: TRBJ2-2
V: TRBV4-3
D: .
CDR3: CASSQTLAGAYTGELFF
DNA: TGCGCCAGCAGCCAGACGTTGGCGGGGGCCTACACCGGGGAGCTGTTTTTT

size: .
J: TRBJ2-2
V: TRBV4-1
D: .
CDR3: CASSLFLGPNTGELFF
DNA: TGCGCCAGCAGTCTATTCCTCGGGCCGAACACCGGGGAGCTGTTTTTT

size: .
J: TRBJ2-2
V: TRBV28
D: .
CDR3: CASSLREWLFF
DNA: TGTGCCAGCAGTTTAAGAGAATGGCTGTTTTTT

size: .
J: TRBJ2-1
V: TRBV19
D: .
CDR3: CASSVRGLYNEQFF
DNA: TGTGCCAGTAGTGTACGAGGCCTCTACAATGAGCAGTTCTTC

size: .
J: TRBJ2-5
V: TRBV7-9
D: TRBD1
CDR3: CASSLLTGASQETQYF
DNA: TGTGCCAGCAGCTTATTGACAGGGGCCAGCCAAGAGACCCAGTACTTC

size: .
J: TRBJ1-5
V: TRBV6-5
D: .
CDR3: CASSWAQGQPQHF
DNA: TGTGCCAGCAGTTGGGCACAAGGCCAGCCCCAGCATTTT

size: few
J: TRBJ1-6
V: TRBV7-6
D: .
CDR3: CASSLSGRGSPLHF
DNA: TGTGCCAGCAGCTTAAGCGGGCGGGGATCACCCCTCCACTTT

size: large
J: TRBJ1-2
V: TRBV5-1
D: .
CDR3: CASSFDTTHGYTF
DNA: TGCGCCAGCAGCTTCGACACGACACATGGCTACACCTTC

size: .
J: TRBJ2-1
V: TRBV21-1
D: .
CDR3: CASSEPSLHHSDNEQFF
DNA: TGTGCCAGCAGTGAACCATCACTACACCATTCCGACAATGAGCAGTTCTTC

size: .
J: TRBJ1-5
V: TRBV4-1
D: TRBD1
CDR3: CASSQGDSPQPQHF
DNA: TGCGCCAGCAGCCAGGGGGACAGCCCTCAGCCCCAGCATTTT

size: .
J: TRBJ2-1
V: TRBV6-5
D: .
CDR3: CASSSGTGNEQFF
DNA: TGTGCCAGCAGTTCCGGGACTGGTAATGAGCAGTTCTTC

size: .
J: TRBJ2-1
V: TRBV7-9
D: .
CDR3: CASSLGRNEQFF
DNA: TGTGCCAGCAGCTTAGGGAGGAATGAGCAGTTCTTC

size: .
J: TRBJ2-2
V: TRBV21-1
D: .
CDR3: CASSPVGQVHTGELFF
DNA: TGTGCCAGCAGCCCTGTGGGACAGGTGCACACCGGGGAGCTGTTTTTT

size: .
J: TRBJ1-1
V: TRBV28
D: .
CDR3: CASSLRYRTEAFF
DNA: TGTGCCAGCAGTTTGCGGTACCGCACTGAAGCTTTCTTT

size: .
J: TRBJ1-1
V: TRBV6-1
D: .
CDR3: CASSEVGSRSMNTEAFF
DNA: TGTGCCAGCAGTGAGGTTGGAAGTAGAAGCATGAACACTGAAGCTTTCTTT